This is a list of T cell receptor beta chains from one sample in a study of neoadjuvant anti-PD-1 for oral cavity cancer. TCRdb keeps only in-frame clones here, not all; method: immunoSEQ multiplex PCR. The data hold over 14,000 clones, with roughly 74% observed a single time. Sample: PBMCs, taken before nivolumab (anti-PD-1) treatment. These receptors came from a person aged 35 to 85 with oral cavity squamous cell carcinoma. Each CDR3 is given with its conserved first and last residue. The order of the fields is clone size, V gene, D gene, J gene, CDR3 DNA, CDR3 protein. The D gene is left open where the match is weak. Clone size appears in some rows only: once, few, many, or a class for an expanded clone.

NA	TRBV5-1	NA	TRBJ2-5	TGCGCCAGCAGCTTGTCTGGACAGACACAAGAGACCCAGTACTTC	CASSLSGQTQETQYF
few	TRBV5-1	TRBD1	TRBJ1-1	TGCGCCAGCAGCGCAGGACAGGGTGAAGCTTTCTTT	CASSAGQGEAFF
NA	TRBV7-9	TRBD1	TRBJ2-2	TGTGCCAGCAGCCGGACAGGGTTCGGCGGGGAGCTGTTTTTT	CASSRTGFGGELFF
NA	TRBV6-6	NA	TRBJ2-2	TGTGCCAGCAGATTAGAAGGCGGGGAGCTGTTTTTT	CASRLEGGELFF
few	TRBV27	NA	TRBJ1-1	TGTGCCAGCAGTTTATCCAGCCCAAACACTGAAGCTTTCTTT	CASSLSSPNTEAFF
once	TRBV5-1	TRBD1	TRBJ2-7	TGCGCCAGCAGCGAAAGACAGGGGGCGGAAGTGTACGAGCAGTACTTC	CASSERQGAEVYEQYF
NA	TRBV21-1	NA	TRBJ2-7	TGTGCCCAGGCAGGGGCCCCTGAGGAGCAGTACTTC	CAQAGAPEEQYF
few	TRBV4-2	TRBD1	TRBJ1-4	TGTGCCAGCAGCCAAAGGACAGGGACCGAAAAACTGTTTTTT	CASSQRTGTEKLFF
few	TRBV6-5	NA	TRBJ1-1	TGTGCCAGCACCTCAGGGTTCGGCACTGAAGCTTTCTTT	CASTSGFGTEAFF
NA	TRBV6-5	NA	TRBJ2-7	TGTGCCAGCAGTTACAGGCATTTCTCCTACGAGCAGTACTTC	CASSYRHFSYEQYF
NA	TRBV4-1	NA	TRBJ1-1	TGCGCCAGCGCAACTTATAGGGGGAGAACTGAAGCTTTCTTT	CASATYRGRTEAFF
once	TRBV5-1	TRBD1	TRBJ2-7	TGCGCCAGCAGCTTGAGGGGACAGGGGGCGTTCGGCCACGAGCAGTACTTC	CASSLRGQGAFGHEQYF
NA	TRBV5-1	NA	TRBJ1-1	TGCGCCAGCAGCCGGGGCGGGGTGGACACTGAAGCTTTCTTT	CASSRGGVDTEAFF
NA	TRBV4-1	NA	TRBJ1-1	TGCGCCAGCAGCCACCCCGGAGGGGTGCGCACTGAAGCTTTCTTT	CASSHPGGVRTEAFF
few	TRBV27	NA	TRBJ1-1	TGTGCCAGTGGGGAAGGGGCATGGACTGAAGCTTTCTTT	CASGEGAWTEAFF
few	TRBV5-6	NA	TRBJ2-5	TGTGCCAGCAGCTCGAGAATGTGGGAGACCCAGTACTTC	CASSSRMWETQYF
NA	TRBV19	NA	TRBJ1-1	TGTGCCAGTAGTACTGTTAGGGGGACTGAAGCTTTCTTT	CASSTVRGTEAFF
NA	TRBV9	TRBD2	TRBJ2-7	TGTGCCAGCAGCGTAAGTAGTGTAGCGGGAGGCTACGAGCAGTACTTC	CASSVSSVAGGYEQYF
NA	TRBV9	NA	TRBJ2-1	TGTGCCAGCAGCGTAGAGAGTACACGGAGATACAATGAGCAGTTCTTC	CASSVESTRRYNEQFF
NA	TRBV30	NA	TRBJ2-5	TGTGCCTGGAGTGTACAGGGAGGGTTCCAAGAGACCCAGTACTTC	CAWSVQGGFQETQYF
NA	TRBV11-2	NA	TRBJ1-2	TGTGCCAGCAGCTTAGACCCATCAGGGGTCGGTGGCTACACCTTC	CASSLDPSGVGGYTF
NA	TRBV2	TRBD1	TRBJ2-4	TGTGCCAGCAGAGTCACCCCGGGACAGGGGGTTGACATTCAGTACTTC	CASRVTPGQGVDIQYF
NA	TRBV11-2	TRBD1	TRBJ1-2	TGTGCCAGCAGCTCGAGGGGGCTATATGGCTACACCTTC	CASSSRGLYGYTF
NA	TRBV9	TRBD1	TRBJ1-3	TGTGCCAGCAGCGCAGGGGGCTTATCTGGAAACACCATATATTTT	CASSAGGLSGNTIYF
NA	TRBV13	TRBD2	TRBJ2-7	TGTGCCAGCAGCCACACCACTAGCGGGCGCGACGAGCAGTACTTC	CASSHTTSGRDEQYF
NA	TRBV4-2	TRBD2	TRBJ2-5	TGTGCCAGCAGCCAAGATGGGACTAGCGGGTCGGAGACCCAGTACTTC	CASSQDGTSGSETQYF
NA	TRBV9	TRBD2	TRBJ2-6	TGTGCCAGCAGCGCCAGGACTAGCGGGACCTCTGGGGCCAACGTCCTGACTTTC	CASSARTSGTSGANVLTF
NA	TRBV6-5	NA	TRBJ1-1	TGTGCCAGCAGTGCTAATCAGGACGGAGGCACTGAAGCTTTCTTT	CASSANQDGGTEAFF
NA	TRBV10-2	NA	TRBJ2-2	TGCGCCAGCATAAGGGCGGGGCCCTCCTTATCCGGGGAGCTGTTTTTT	CASIRAGPSLSGELFF
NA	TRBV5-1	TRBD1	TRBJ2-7	TGCGCCAGCAGCGGGGACAGCGAGCAGTACTTC	CASSGDSEQYF
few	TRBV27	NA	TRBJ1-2	TGTGCCAGCAGTCAGGGAATGAGGAATGGCTACACCTTC	CASSQGMRNGYTF
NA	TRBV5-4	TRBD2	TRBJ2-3	TGTGCCAGCAGCTCGCAGACTAGCGTTGCAGATACGCAGTATTTT	CASSSQTSVADTQYF
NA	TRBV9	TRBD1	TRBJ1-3	TGTGCCAGCAGCAGCGAAGCCTTACAGGGGGCGAAGGGAAACACCATATATTTT	CASSSEALQGAKGNTIYF
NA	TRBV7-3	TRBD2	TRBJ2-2	TGTGCCAGCAGCTCACTAGCGGGGCGCACCGGGGAGCTGTTTTTT	CASSSLAGRTGELFF
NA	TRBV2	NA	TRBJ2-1	TGTGCCAGCAAGAGGTTCTGGCCAGCGGGTGACAATGAGCAGTTCTTC	CASKRFWPAGDNEQFF
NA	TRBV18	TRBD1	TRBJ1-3	TGTGCCAGCTCACCAAGGGACAGGGGTGGAAACACCATATATTTT	CASSPRDRGGNTIYF
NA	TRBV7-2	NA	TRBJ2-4	TGTGCCAGCAGCTTAGGGGGCAGGGTGACCATTCAGTACTTC	CASSLGGRVTIQYF
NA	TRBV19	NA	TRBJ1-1	TGTGCCAGTAGTCCAGGGGACCGAGGTGAAGCTTTCTTT	CASSPGDRGEAFF
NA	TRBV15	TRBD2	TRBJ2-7	TGTGCCACCAGTCAGGGACTAGCGGGGGTGCACTCCTACGAGCAGTACTTC	CATSQGLAGVHSYEQYF
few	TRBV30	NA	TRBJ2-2	TGTGCTTGGACAGTGGCGAACACCGGGGAGCTGTTTTTT	CAWTVANTGELFF
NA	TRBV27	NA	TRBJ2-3	TGTGCCAGCAGTTTATCGTTCGTGGGAGGTTCAGATACGCAGTATTTT	CASSLSFVGGSDTQYF
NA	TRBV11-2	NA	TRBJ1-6	TGTGCCAGCAGCTTAGGGACGCTTAATTCACCCCTCCACTTT	CASSLGTLNSPLHF